These 31 T cell receptor beta chains were all obtained from the same sample, sequenced in a study of shared clonotypes between healthy human individuals. Data came from immunoSEQ multiplex PCR; TCRdb stores just in-frame clones and leaves some out. The table has a few million clones, 93% seen once. Sequences were obtained from naive CD4+ T cells from PBMCs. The subset denotes: CD45RA+ positively selected. The source is a man aged 18 to 35 in good health. Some clones in this sample may be carry-over from other donors' samples.

The rearrangement links TRBV6-6 to TRBJ1-5; D may be TRBD1 (6 bases). This CDR3 comprises 14 residues. Germline CDR1 and CDR2: MNHNY and SVGAGI (reference sequence). The V end lost 4 bases, the J end lost 6 bases, and 13 bases lay between the germline ends. CDR3 nucleotide sequence: TGTGCCAGCAGTTTGGGGAGGGGGTCTCAGCCCCAGCATTTT. It specifies CASSLGRGSQPQHF.

V is TRBV6-1 and J is TRBJ2-1, with D possibly called TRBD1 or TRBD2 (6 bases each). CDR1 and CDR2 from the germline V gene are MNHNS and SASEGT. Trimming stripped 0 bases from V and 15 bases from J, with 27 bases between. This CDR3 comprises 17 residues. CDR3 residues: CASSEAPPSVGGTSPFF. The CDR3 nucleotides are TGTGCCAGCAGTGAAGCTCCCCCGTCAGTGGGGGGCACGTCCCCGTTCTTC.

This chain links TRBV14 with TRBJ2-1; TRBD1 matches 7 bases. After removal of 1 base from V and 0 bases from J, the junction contained 21 bases not matched to a gene. The CDR3 has 22 amino acids. CDR1 is SGHDN and CDR2 is FVKESK in the germline V gene. CDR3 nucleotide sequence: TGTGCCAGCAGCCAAGCCGAACGGGACAGAGACGGAAAAATTGGCTCCTACAATGAGCAGTTCTTC. This translates into CASSQAERDRDGKIGSYNEQFF.

The chain joins TRBV7-3 to TRBJ2-6, with TRBD1 as a possible D gene (6 bases). The CDR3 is 18 residues long. Trimming removed 4 bases from V and 0 bases from J, with 16 bases in between. Germline V lookup: CDR1 SGHTA, CDR2 FQGTGA. The CDR3 nucleotides are TGTGCCAGCAGCTCAAGTCGGCAGGGGAGCTCTGGGGCCAACGTCCTGACTTTC. It codes for CASSSSRQGSSGANVLTF.

This clone appeared once. The chain employs TRBV5-1 and TRBJ2-3; no clear D. The germline V gene has CDR1 SGHRS and CDR2 YFSETQ. The length of the CDR3 is 14 residues. Trimming took 3 bases from V and 4 from J, leaving 12 bases between them. CDR3 sequence (DNA): TGCGCCAGCAGCTACGACACCCCGGCAGATACGCAGTATTTT. Translating it yields CASSYDTPADTQYF.

This clone has only a few counts. This chain joins TRBV28 and TRBJ1-1, with 7 bases that match TRBD1. Germline assignment: CDR1 MDHEN and CDR2 SYDVKM. Trimming at V came to 8 bases and at J to 4 bases, leaving 7 bases not matched to a gene. This CDR3 is 13 amino acids long. CDR3 amino acids: CASRRQGSTEAFF. The CDR3 nucleotides are TGTGCCAGCCGCCGACAGGGTAGCACTGAAGCTTTCTTT.

The J gene is TRBJ2-7, the V gene TRBV6-5, with D unresolved. The CDR3 contains 13 residues. V lost 4 bases to trimming and J lost 5 bases, with 12 bases between them. Germline lookup yields CDR1 MNHEY and CDR2 SVGAGI. DNA of the CDR3: TGTGCCAGCAGTTGGACGGCTCTCGACGAGCAGTACTTC. This encodes CASSWTALDEQYF.

This clone was detected only a few times. The gene calls are TRBV9 and TRBJ2-7, with TRBD2 matching over 7 bases. This CDR3 contains 15 residues. Germline CDR1 reads SGDLS; CDR2 reads YYNGEE. V gave up 4 bases and J gave up 5 bases; unmatched junction bases: 12. The CDR3 DNA is TGTGCCAGCAGCCCTACGGGAGGACCCCTTGACGAGCAGTACTTC. This sequence encodes CASSPTGGPLDEQYF.

The rearrangement links TRBV9 to TRBJ2-7; TRBD1 matches 10 bases. This CDR3 contains 14 residues. With V trimmed by 4 bases and J by 5 bases, 6 bases remained unmatched. Germline values: CDR1 SGDLS, CDR2 YYNGEE. CDR3 sequence: CASSTRQGADEQYF. The CDR3 region has the DNA TGTGCCAGCAGCACCCGACAGGGGGCAGACGAGCAGTACTTC.

V gene TRBV7-6 combines with J gene TRBJ2-2; the D is unclear. V was pared by 2 bases and J by 5 bases, with 6 bases between. The CDR3 length is 13 residues. Germline CDR1 reads SGHVS; CDR2 reads FNYEAQ. For the CDR3, the DNA is TGTGCCAGCAGCTTACGGCCTACCGGGGAGCTGTTTTTT. Encoded protein: CASSLRPTGELFF.

This chain links TRBV2 with TRBJ1-2; D may be TRBD1 (5 bases). Between the trimmed V and J ends, which lost 8 bases and 7 bases, there was a span of 11 bases. Germline loops: CDR1 SNHLY, CDR2 FYNNEI. The CDR3 length is 11 residues. CDR3 sequence: CASGVGTGYTF. DNA of the CDR3: TGTGCCAGCGGGGTGGGGACTGGCTACACCTTC.

This chain uses TRBV28 with TRBJ2-5, with 9 bases lining up with TRBD2. Germline trimming cut 4 bases from V and 1 base from J; bases unmatched to any gene: 10. The CDR3 length is 17 residues. CDR1 and CDR2 from the germline V gene are MDHEN and SYDVKM. The CDR3 DNA is TGTGCCAGCAGTTCAATGCTAGCGGGACGTAGCCAAGAGACCCAGTACTTC. Amino acids: CASSSMLAGRSQETQYF.

The V gene is TRBV5-1, the J gene TRBJ1-3; D remains unclear. V lost 5 bases to trimming and J lost 2 bases, with 8 bases between them. Germline lookup yields CDR1 SGHRS and CDR2 YFSETQ. The CDR3 runs to 13 residues. CDR3 in amino acids: CASSGGPGNTIYF. Here the CDR3 DNA reads TGCGCCAGCAGTGGCGGGCCTGGAAACACCATATATTTT.

This clone occurred a few times. Other DNA sequences from this sample encode an identical CDR3 as well. The chain joins TRBV28 to TRBJ2-5, with D uncertain. The ends were cut back, 1 base at V and 4 bases at J, with 1 base in the middle. Per germline, CDR1 MDHEN and CDR2 SYDVKM. This CDR3 has 11 residues. The CDR3 loop is CASSLSETQYF. CDR3 bases: TGTGCCAGCAGTTTATCAGAGACCCAGTACTTC.

V usage is TRBV7-2 and J usage is TRBJ2-7, with D tentatively TRBD2 (5 bases). There are 12 residues in the CDR3. Germline V gene lookup returns CDR1 SGHTA and CDR2 FQGNSA. V lost 3 bases, J lost 6 bases, and 9 bases lay in between. CDR3 protein: CASSFRTGEQYF. The CDR3 coding sequence is TGTGCCAGCAGCTTCCGGACTGGCGAGCAGTACTTC.

CDR3 DNA: TGTGCCACTCGCCATCCTCCCACCGGGGAGCTGTTTTTT. Its translation: CATRHPPTGELFF. The chain combines TRBV28 with TRBJ2-2, with D hard to call. The germline CDR1 and CDR2 sequences are MDHEN and SYDVKM. The germline V and J ends were trimmed by 10 bases and 4 bases, with 13 bases remaining between them. This CDR3 comprises 13 residues.

The chain couples TRBV7-3 to TRBJ1-2; possibly TRBD1 for D (5 bases). Germline V lookup: CDR1 SGHTA, CDR2 FQGTGA. Trimming removed 5 bases from V and 5 bases from J, with 12 bases in between. The CDR3 loop spans 13 amino acids. CDR3 nucleotides: TGTGCCAGCAGCCCCTCGAGGGGATATGGCTACACCTTC. Its protein is CASSPSRGYGYTF.

This sequence joins TRBV30 and TRBJ2-5; D ambiguous. Germline CDR1 reads GTSNPN; CDR2 reads SVGIG (reference sequence). V lost 2 bases and J 5 bases, leaving 12 bases between the germline ends. The CDR3 has 13 residues. CDR3 in DNA: TGTGCCTGGAGTCGGTCAAACGTGGAGACCCAGTACTTC. It yields the protein CAWSRSNVETQYF. Filled out from reference TRBV30 and TRBJ2-5, the complete variable domain reads SQTIHQWPATLVQPVGSPLSLECTVEGTSNPNLYWYRQAAGRGLQLLFYSVGIGQISSEVPQNLSASRPQDRQFILSSKKLLLSDSGFYLCAWSRSNVETQYFGPGTRLLVL.

Points on this clone: This sample includes further DNA sequences coding for the same CDR3. The chain carries TRBV5-1 and TRBJ2-5; 12 positions agree with TRBD2. The CDR3 runs to 16 residues. The V gene's germline CDR1 is SGHRS and CDR2 YFSETQ. J was trimmed by 1 base and V by 4 bases; bases with no gene match: 5. CDR3 DNA: TGCGCCAGCAGCCTCGGACTAGCGGGGCTCCAAGAGACCCAGTACTTC. Amino acid sequence: CASSLGLAGLQETQYF.

This chain uses TRBV4-1 with TRBJ2-7, with 13 bases identical to TRBD2. The CDR3 totals 17 residues. Germline V gene data show CDR1 as MGHRA and CDR2 as YSYEKL. J was trimmed by 2 bases and V by 4 bases; bases with no gene match: 8. The DNA of the CDR3 is TGCGCCAGCAGCCCTCTTACTAGCGGGAGGGTTCCCTACGAGCAGTACTTC. Its protein product is CASSPLTSGRVPYEQYF.

This CDR3 reads CSAPRGGEQFF. The CDR3 DNA reads TGCAGTGCTCCGAGGGGCGGTGAGCAGTTCTTC. This chain connects TRBV20-1 to TRBJ2-1; the D call may be TRBD1 or TRBD2 (5 bases each). Trimming pared 5 bases from V and 9 bases from J, leaving 11 bases between. The V gene's germline CDR1 is DFQATT and CDR2 SNEGSKA (reference sequence). The CDR3 sequence is 11 residues long.

This sequence joins TRBV30 and TRBJ1-2; D is ambiguous. The V gene lost 1 base and the J gene lost 3 bases, with 9 bases spanning the gap. Germline values: CDR1 GTSNPN, CDR2 SVGIG (reference sequence). This CDR3 has 13 residues. The CDR3 sequence is CAWSGPAHYGYTF. CDR3 bases: TGTGCCTGGAGTGGGCCTGCACACTATGGCTACACCTTC.

The chain is built from TRBV30 and TRBJ1-2, with TRBD1 matching 8 bases. Germline assignment: CDR1 GTSNPN and CDR2 SVGIG (reference sequence). The V segment lost 4 bases and the J segment 11 bases; nucleotides outside the gene matches: 6. The CDR3 totals 11 residues. CDR3 amino acids: CAWNMDREYTF. CDR3 bases: TGTGCCTGGAATATGGACAGGGAATACACCTTC.

V usage is TRBV7-2 and J usage is TRBJ2-7, with D tentatively TRBD2 (5 bases). Looked up from germline, CDR1 is SGHTA and CDR2 is FQGNSA. This CDR3 has 17 residues. Trimming took off 5 bases at V and 4 bases at J, with 24 bases between the two ends. The CDR3 spells CASSPNPGSLLTYEQYF. The CDR3 bases are TGTGCCAGCAGCCCAAACCCGGGATCCCTACTCACTTACGAGCAGTACTTC.

As regards this clone: Other nucleotide sequences in the sample specify the same CDR3. CDR3 region: CASSPLAGGYNEQFF. DNA for the CDR3: TGTGCCAGCTCACCCCTAGCGGGAGGGTACAATGAGCAGTTCTTC. The chain has TRBV18 and TRBJ2-1; TRBD2 agrees at 12 bases. V gave up 3 bases and J gave up 4 bases; unmatched junction bases: 1. This CDR3 is 15 amino acids long. Germline V gene sequence: CDR1 KGHSH, CDR2 LQKENI.

The chain links TRBV5-1 to TRBJ1-4; TRBD1 agrees at 7 bases. Germline CDR1 is SGHRS and CDR2 is YFSETQ. This CDR3 comprises 13 residues. V was clipped by 7 bases and J by 8 bases; unmatched bases: 8. CDR3 nucleotides: TGCGCCAGCGCAACCCAGGGGGGGGAAAAACTGTTTTTT. Its translation: CASATQGGEKLFF.

The chain links TRBV7-9 to TRBJ1-1, with TRBD1 matching 8 bases. Germline V gives CDR1 SEHNR, CDR2 FQNEAQ (reference sequence). The CDR3 sequence is 13 residues long. V shed 5 bases and J 11 bases; nucleotides not matched to a gene: 10. The CDR3 nucleotides are TGTGCCAGCAGCACTACCCCCCAGGGGGCTGCTTTCTTT. It specifies CASSTTPQGAAFF.

This clone came up once. The gene calls are TRBV6-6 and TRBJ1-5; D is perhaps TRBD1 (5 bases). The CDR3 covers 16 residues. V was trimmed by 7 bases and J by 5 bases, leaving 21 bases between them. Germline values: CDR1 MNHNY, CDR2 SVGAGI (reference sequence). CDR3 bases: TGTGCCAGCACCACCGGGACGTCCGGTTGGGATCAGCCCCAGCATTTT. Its protein is CASTTGTSGWDQPQHF.

This chain connects TRBV10-3 to TRBJ1-5; D gene uncertain. The germline V gene encodes CDR1 ENHRY and CDR2 SYGVKD. CDR3 length: 13 amino acids. V gave up 6 bases and J gave up 5 bases, with 11 bases separating them. The CDR3 sequence: CAISATLDQPQHF. In nucleotides, the CDR3 is TGTGCCATCAGCGCCACATTGGATCAGCCCCAGCATTTT.

This chain uses TRBV19 with TRBJ1-3; no reliable D call. Germline loops: CDR1 LNHDA, CDR2 SQIVND (reference sequence). The CDR3 has 14 amino acids. V was cut by 6 bases and J by 0 bases, with 9 bases left in between. The CDR3 coding sequence is TGTGCCAGTAGAAAGACGGTCTCTGGAAACACCATATATTTT. It encodes CASRKTVSGNTIYF.

This rearrangement joins TRBV5-1 to TRBJ2-6; perhaps TRBD1 as D (5 bases). Germline V gives CDR1 SGHRS, CDR2 YFSETQ. Trimming pared 8 bases from V and 9 bases from J, leaving 15 bases between. CDR3 length: 13 residues. CDR3 in amino acids: CASLGPKINVLTF. In nucleotides, the CDR3 is TGCGCCAGTTTGGGGCCGAAAATCAACGTCCTGACTTTC. Full variable domain (outside the CDR3, taken from reference TRBV5-1 and TRBJ2-6): KAGVTQTPRYLIKTRGQQVTLSCSPISGHRSVSWYQQTPGQGLQFLFEYFSETQRNKGNFPGRFSGRQFSNSRSEMNVSTLELGDSALYLCASLGPKINVLTFGAGSRLTVL.